The T cell receptor beta chain described here comes from a study of blood T cells in healthy people across ages (dated by TCRdb to between 2015 and 2017). For context, the study as a whole: In model experiments, roughly one uniquely barcoded TCR beta cDNA molecule per two T cells was captured by template switching. To track age-related changes in TCR beta repertoire diversity, the study relied on deep sequencing normalized with unique cDNA molecular identifiers. The donors were split into four age groups: young (average about 15 years), middle-aged (roughly 39), aged (over 55) and long-lived (82). To avoid experimental bias, donors of different ages were randomly spread across the sequencing lanes. Using the same blood draw, the study looked at two additional independent replicas of 1 million unique cDNA reads for two donors, one aged 18 to 30 and the other aged 80 or older.

The table lists this clonotype with a few counts. It lacks a known antigen. Nothing much larger sits one base from this clone, and base qualities are not available. From a lookup of the germline V gene, CDR1 and CDR2 are LGHNA and YNFKEQ. Reading from cysteine to phenylalanine, the CDR3 counts 16 amino acids. Only the CDR3 DNA is retained, 48 bases long and in frame from the first base. Between the V and J ends, shortened by 0 bases and 1 base respectively, the junction contains 10 bases. The study at large found these results: Estimates of total diversity from one million sequenced T cells were regarded as lower bounds and underestimates. Because the CMV infection status of the donors was unknown, age-related changes in expanded clonotypes may potentially have been confounded. The percentage of naive T cells measured by flow cytometry correlated strongly with observed TCR beta diversity. Compared with the aged group, the long-lived group had more naive CD4+ T cells, fewer expanded clones and increased TCR diversity, suggesting age selection. Since profiling was done on bulk unsorted PBMCs, naive and antigen-experienced compartments could not be conclusively compared. Observed TCR beta diversity per million T cells fell roughly linearly with age, and a significant reduction was already apparent by age about 38.

The library relied on 5' RACE. The listed sequencing device is Illumina HiSeq 2500. A second PCR of roughly 6 to 11 cycles was performed with a sample-barcoded 5' primer and a J-beta primer mix. A template-switch 5' adaptor carrying 12 random nucleotides introduced a unique molecular identifier onto each TCR beta cDNA molecule. Each sample yielded at least 3 million CDR3-containing paired-end reads. First-strand cDNA was synthesized from all RNA with the Mint cDNA synthesis kit, primed by a TRBC-specific oligonucleotide. Following uracil-DNA glycosylase treatment, all cDNA underwent a first 18-cycle PCR with the universal primers M1SS and BC2_uni_R. From the authors' description of their analysis: For normalization, 1 million high-quality reads, each with a distinct molecular identifier, were randomly selected from each sample. Reads sharing molecular identifiers were discarded rather than binned into consensus sequences. MiTCR, run with a Q25 quality threshold and the strictest error-elimination algorithm, handled CDR3 identification, clonotype clustering and error correction. Lower-bound total TCR beta diversity was estimated with a nonparametric unseen species model using Euler transformation. TCRdb redid the processing of the public reads, applying fastp at Q25 and MiXCR, and retained in-frame beta chains. Duplicate CDR3 protein sequences are folded into a single record with the most common DNA and genes. The V and J calls and clone size come from TCRdb's table, not from the authors' own analysis. The sample yields around 1.5 million distinct CDR3 sequences; 35% to 45% were counted once. The ten largest make up 7.9% of the sample.

Donors were about 36 systemically healthy Caucasian individuals from Russia aged roughly 6 to 100 years. Each donor gave roughly 9.5 milliliters of peripheral blood, collected into EDTA-treated Vacutainer tubes. Ficoll-Paque density-gradient centrifugation was used to isolate PBMCs, with at least 6 million per sample. Total RNA was extracted from PBMCs with Trizol reagent, with at least 5 micrograms obtained per sample. The percentages of naive CD45RAhigh/CD27high T cells were determined by flow cytometry on a PBMC aliquot from every donor. The clonotype was recovered from a young woman in good health. The sequencing input was blood. The chain joins TRBV4-2 to TRBJ2-4; the D gene remains uncertain. The CDR3: CASSQDGRAAKNIQYF. The DNA is TGTGCCAGCAGCCAAGATGGTCGGGCCGCCAAAAACATTCAGTACTTC.